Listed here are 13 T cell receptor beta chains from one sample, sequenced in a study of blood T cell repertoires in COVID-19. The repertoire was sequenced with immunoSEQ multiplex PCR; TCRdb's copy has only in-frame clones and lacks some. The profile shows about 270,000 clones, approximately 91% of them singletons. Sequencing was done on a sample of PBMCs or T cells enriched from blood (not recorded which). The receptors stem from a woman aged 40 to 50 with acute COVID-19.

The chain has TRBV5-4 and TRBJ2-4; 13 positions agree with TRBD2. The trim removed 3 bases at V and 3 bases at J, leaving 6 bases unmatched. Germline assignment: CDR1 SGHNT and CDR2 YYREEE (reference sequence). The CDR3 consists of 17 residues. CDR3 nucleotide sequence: TGTGCCAGCAGCTCCGGACTAGCGGGGGTCGGCAAAAACATTCAGTACTTC. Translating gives CASSSGLAGVGKNIQYF.

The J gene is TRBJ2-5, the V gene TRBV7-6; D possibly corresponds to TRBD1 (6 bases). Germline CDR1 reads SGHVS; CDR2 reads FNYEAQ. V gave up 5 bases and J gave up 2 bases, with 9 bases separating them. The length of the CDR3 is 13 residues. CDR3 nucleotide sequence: TGTGCCAGCAGCCCGGGGACACAAGAGACCCAGTACTTC. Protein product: CASSPGTQETQYF.

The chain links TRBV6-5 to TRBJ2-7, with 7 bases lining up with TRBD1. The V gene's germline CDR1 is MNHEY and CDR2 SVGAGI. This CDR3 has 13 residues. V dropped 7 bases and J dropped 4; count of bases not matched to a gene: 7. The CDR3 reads CASKGDSLYEQYF. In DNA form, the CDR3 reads TGTGCCAGCAAAGGGGACAGCCTTTACGAGCAGTACTTC.

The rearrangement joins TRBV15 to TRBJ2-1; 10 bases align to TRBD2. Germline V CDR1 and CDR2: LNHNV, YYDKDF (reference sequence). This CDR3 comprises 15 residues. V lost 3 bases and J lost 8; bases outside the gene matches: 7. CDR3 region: CATSRPGLARDEQFF. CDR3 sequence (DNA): TGTGCCACCAGCAGGCCGGGACTAGCGCGCGATGAGCAGTTCTTC.

The CDR3 loop is CASSLPGGRVYEQYF. The CDR3 DNA sequence: TGTGCCAGCTCCCTCCCGGGGGGGCGGGTTTACGAGCAGTACTTC. The chain combines TRBV28 with TRBJ2-7; 8 nucleotides line up with TRBD2. The J segment lost 4 bases and the V segment lost 8 bases, leaving 13 bases of the junction unmatched. This CDR3 is built from 15 residues. The germline gives CDR1 MDHEN, CDR2 SYDVKM.

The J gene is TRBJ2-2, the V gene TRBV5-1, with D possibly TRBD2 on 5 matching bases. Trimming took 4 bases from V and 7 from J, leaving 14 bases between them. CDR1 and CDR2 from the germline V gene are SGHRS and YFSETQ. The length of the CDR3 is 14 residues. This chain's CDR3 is CASSPPVANGELFF. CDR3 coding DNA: TGCGCCAGCAGCCCCCCGGTAGCGAACGGGGAGCTGTTTTTT.

The CDR3 region has the DNA TGTGCCAGCAGTCCCAGGTCAGGGGAGACCCAGTACTTC. This encodes CASSPRSGETQYF. The chain combines TRBV6-4 with TRBJ2-5; maybe TRBD1 (5 bases). The germline V and J ends were trimmed by 5 bases and 5 bases, with 12 bases remaining between them. Germline V gene lookup returns CDR1 MRHNA and CDR2 SNTAGT. There are 13 residues in the CDR3.

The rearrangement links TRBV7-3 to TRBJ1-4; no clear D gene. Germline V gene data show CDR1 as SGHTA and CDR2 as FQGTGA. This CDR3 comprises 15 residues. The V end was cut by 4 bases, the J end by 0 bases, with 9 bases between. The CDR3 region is CASSYYMATNEKLFF. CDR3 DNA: TGTGCCAGCAGCTATTACATGGCAACTAATGAAAAACTGTTTTTT.

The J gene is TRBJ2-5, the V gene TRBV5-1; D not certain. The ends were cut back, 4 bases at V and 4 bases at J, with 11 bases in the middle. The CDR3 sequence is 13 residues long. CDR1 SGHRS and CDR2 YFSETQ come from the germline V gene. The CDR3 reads CASSPPTGETQYF. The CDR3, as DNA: TGCGCCAGCAGCCCTCCTACTGGAGAGACCCAGTACTTC.

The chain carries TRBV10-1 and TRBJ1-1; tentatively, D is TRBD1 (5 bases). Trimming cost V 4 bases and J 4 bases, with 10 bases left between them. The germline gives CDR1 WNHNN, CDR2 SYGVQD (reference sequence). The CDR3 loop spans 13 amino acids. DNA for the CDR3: TGCGCCAGCAGTGGCCGGGACTTCACTGAAGCTTTCTTT. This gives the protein CASSGRDFTEAFF.

CDR3 bases: TGCAGTGCTAATAAAGAGGGGACCCAGTACTTC. This sequence encodes CSANKEGTQYF. This chain joins TRBV20-1 and TRBJ2-5, with a possible D match to TRBD2 (5 bases). CDR1 is DFQATT and CDR2 is SNEGSKA in the germline V gene (reference sequence). The length of the CDR3 is 11 residues. The V end lost 4 bases, the J end lost 7 bases, and 10 bases lay between the germline ends.

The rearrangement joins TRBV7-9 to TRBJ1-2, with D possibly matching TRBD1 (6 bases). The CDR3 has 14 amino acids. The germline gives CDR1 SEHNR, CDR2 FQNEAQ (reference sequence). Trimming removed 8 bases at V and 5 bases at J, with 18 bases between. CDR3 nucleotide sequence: TGTGCCAGCCCTGGACAGATAAATTATTATGGCTACACCTTC. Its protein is CASPGQINYYGYTF.

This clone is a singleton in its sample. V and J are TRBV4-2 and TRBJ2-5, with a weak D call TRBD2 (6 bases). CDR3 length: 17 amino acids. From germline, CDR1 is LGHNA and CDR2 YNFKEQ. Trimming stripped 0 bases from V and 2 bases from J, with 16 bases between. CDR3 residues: CASSQDLSRLGQETQYF. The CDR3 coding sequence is TGTGCCAGCAGCCAAGATCTATCGAGACTAGGGCAAGAGACCCAGTACTTC.